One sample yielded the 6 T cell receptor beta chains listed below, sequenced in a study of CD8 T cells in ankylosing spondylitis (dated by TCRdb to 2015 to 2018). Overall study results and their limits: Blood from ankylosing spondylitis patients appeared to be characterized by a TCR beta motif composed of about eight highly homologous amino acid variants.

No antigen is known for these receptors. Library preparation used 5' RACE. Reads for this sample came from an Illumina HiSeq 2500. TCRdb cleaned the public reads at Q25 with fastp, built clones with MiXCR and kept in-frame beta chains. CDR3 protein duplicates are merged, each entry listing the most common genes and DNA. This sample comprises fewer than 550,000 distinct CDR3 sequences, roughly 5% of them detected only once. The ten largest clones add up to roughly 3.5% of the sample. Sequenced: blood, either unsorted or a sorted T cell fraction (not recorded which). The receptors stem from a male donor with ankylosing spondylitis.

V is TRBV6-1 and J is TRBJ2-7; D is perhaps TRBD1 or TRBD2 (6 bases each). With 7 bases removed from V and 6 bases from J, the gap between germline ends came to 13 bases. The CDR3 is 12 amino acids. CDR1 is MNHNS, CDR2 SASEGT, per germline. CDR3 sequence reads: CASTGPGAEQYF. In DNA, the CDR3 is TGTGCCAGCACGGGACCGGGGGCCGAGCAGTACTTC.

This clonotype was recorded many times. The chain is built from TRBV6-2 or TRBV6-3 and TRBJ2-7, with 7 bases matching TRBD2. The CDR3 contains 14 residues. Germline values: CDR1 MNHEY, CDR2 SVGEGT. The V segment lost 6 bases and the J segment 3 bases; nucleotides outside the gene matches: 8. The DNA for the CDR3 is TGTGCCAGCAGCAACGGGGGGACTGACTACGAGCAGTACTTC. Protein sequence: CASSNGGTDYEQYF.

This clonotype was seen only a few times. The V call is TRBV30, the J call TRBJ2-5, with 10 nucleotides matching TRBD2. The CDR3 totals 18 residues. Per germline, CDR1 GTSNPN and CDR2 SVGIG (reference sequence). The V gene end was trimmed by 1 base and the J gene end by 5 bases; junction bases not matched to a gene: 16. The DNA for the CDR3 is TGTGCCTGGAGTGGCGAAGTCAGCGGGAGGGCCGGACGTGAGACCCAGTACTTC. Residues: CAWSGEVSGRAGRETQYF.

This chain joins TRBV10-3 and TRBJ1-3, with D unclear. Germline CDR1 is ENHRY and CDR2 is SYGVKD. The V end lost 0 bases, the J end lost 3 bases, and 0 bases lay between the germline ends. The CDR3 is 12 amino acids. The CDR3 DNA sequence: TGTGCCATCAGTGAGTCTGGAAACACCATATATTTT. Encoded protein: CAISESGNTIYF.

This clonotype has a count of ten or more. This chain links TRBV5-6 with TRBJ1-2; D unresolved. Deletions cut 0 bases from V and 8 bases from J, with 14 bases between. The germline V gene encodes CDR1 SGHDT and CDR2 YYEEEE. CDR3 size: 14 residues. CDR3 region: CASSLGALRRGYTF. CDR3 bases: TGTGCCAGCAGCTTGGGAGCCTTAAGGAGGGGCTACACCTTC.

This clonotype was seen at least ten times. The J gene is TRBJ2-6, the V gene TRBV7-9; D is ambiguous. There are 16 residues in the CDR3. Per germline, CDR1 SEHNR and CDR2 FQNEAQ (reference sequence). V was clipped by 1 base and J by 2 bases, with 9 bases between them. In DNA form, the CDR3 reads TGTGCCAGCAGCTTAGGGTGGGAAGCTGGGGCCAACGTCCTGACTTTC. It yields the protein CASSLGWEAGANVLTF.